This record concerns one TCR beta chain sequence. As yet, its antigen is unknown. Profiled with immunoSEQ multiplex PCR; TCRdb holds only in-frame clones, not every one. The sample holds about 60,000 clones, roughly 80% seen once. The data were taken from a study of a mutant IDH1 vaccine in newly diagnosed glioma. In the study overall: Initiation of the vaccine course occurred 4-6 weeks after radiotherapy alone, or alongside temozolomide cycles. The treated group averaged approximately 42 years old and was roughly 62% male, roughly 38% female. Most had both radiotherapy and temozolomide beforehand; others had only one.

Noted time point: week 11, during vaccination. Every single dose of the vaccine, 300 ug of mutant IDH1 20-mer peptide, came with topical imiquimod. Germline V gene data show CDR1 as SNHLY and CDR2 as FYNNEI. Trimming took off 7 bases at V and 2 bases at J, with 10 bases between the two ends. This CDR3 is 13 amino acids long. The sample here was PBMCs, taken from a glioma patient whose treatment included an IDH1 peptide vaccine. The TCR sequence derives from a man aged 25-45 years with glioma. The chain has TRBV2 and TRBJ2-3, with a possible D match to TRBD2 (6 bases). Written as DNA, the CDR3 is TGTGCCAGCATGGGCGGGACCACAGATACGCAGTATTTT. This sequence encodes CASMGGTTDTQYF.